These T cell receptor beta chains were read from a single sample in a study of regulatory T cells in long-lasting Graves disease. Each CDR3 protein gets one entry after TCRdb re-called the multiplex PCR reads with MiXCR. This sample has 310,000 or so distinct CDR3 sequences, with 22% found just once. This specimen consisted of peripheral blood mononuclear cells (PBMCs), obtained when the disease was refractory, from a patient treated with antithyroid drugs. The source of these receptors is a female donor with Graves disease. The CDR3 runs from the conserved cysteine through the conserved F or W. The D gene is left open where the match is weak. Rows may omit the clone size; those that give it use once, few, many or a size class.

J | size | V | D | DNA | CDR3
TRBJ2-5 | - | TRBV29-1 | - | TGCAGCGCAAACAGGGTTGGGGAGACCCAGTACTTC | CSANRVGETQYF
TRBJ2-1 | - | TRBV27 | TRBD2 | TGTGCCAGCTCTCCTACTAGCGGGACTCGCCCTGGGTTCAATGAGCAGTTCTTC | CASSPTSGTRPGFNEQFF
TRBJ2-2 | - | TRBV7-9 | - | TGTGCCAGCAGCAAGTCAGGGGAGCTGTTTTTT | CASSKSGELFF
TRBJ1-2 | many | TRBV2 | - | TGTGCCAGCGGGGGGGATTATGGCTACACCTTC | CASGGDYGYTF
TRBJ2-7 | - | TRBV20-1 | TRBD2 | TGCAGTGCTAGAACCAGGCGGACTAGCGAGTCCTACGAGCAGTACTTC | CSARTRRTSESYEQYF
TRBJ2-7 | - | TRBV6-2/TRBV6-3 | TRBD2 | TGTGCCAGCAGTTTTATGGGACTAGCGGGAGTCGAGCAGTACTTC | CASSFMGLAGVEQYF
TRBJ1-2 | many | TRBV28 | - | TGTGCCAGCAGTTTAAGGAATTTACAGTCGCGAGGCTACACCTTC | CASSLRNLQSRGYTF
TRBJ2-7 | - | TRBV3-1 | - | TGTGCCAGCAGCCAGGACGGGACGGCGGTCTCCTACGAGCAGTACTTC | CASSQDGTAVSYEQYF
TRBJ1-4 | many | TRBV6-5 | TRBD1 | TGTGCCAGCAGTTACCCGGGACAGGGAGAAGAAAAACTGTTTTTT | CASSYPGQGEEKLFF
TRBJ2-5 | many | TRBV28 | - | TGTGCCAGCGGCTCCGGCCCCACGGCGGGAAATGGGGCCTCCCAAGAGACCCAGTACTTC | CASGSGPTAGNGASQETQYF
TRBJ1-6 | - | TRBV10-3 | - | TGTGCCATCAGTGGTGGGGGTCAGGGAAATTCACCCCTCCACTTT | CAISGGGQGNSPLHF
TRBJ2-5 | - | TRBV6-4 | - | TGTGCCAGCCAGGGGACGGCGGAGACCCGGTACTTC | CASQGTAETRYF
TRBJ2-5 | many | TRBV10-3 | TRBD1 | TGTGCCATCAGTGAGTCGGGACAGGCCGGGGAGACCCAGTACTTC | CAISESGQAGETQYF
TRBJ1-4 | few | TRBV3-1 | - | TGTGCCAGCAGCCCCTCCACGCGAATCGAAAAACTGTTTTTT | CASSPSTRIEKLFF
TRBJ2-1 | - | TRBV7-3 | TRBD2 | TGTGCCAGCAGCAAATTAGCGGGAGACTACAATGAGCAGTTCTTC | CASSKLAGDYNEQFF
TRBJ1-4 | many | TRBV2 | - | TGTGCCAGCAGTGACGAATCCTCAAAACTGTTTTTT | CASSDESSKLFF
TRBJ2-5 | many | TRBV30 | TRBD1 | TGTGCCTGGAGTGTTGGGACAGGGGGCGAAGAGACCCAGTACTTC | CAWSVGTGGEETQYF
TRBJ2-7 | - | TRBV28 | - | TGTGCCAGCAGTTTACCCATCGGACTCTACTACGAGCAGTACTTC | CASSLPIGLYYEQYF
TRBJ2-7 | many | TRBV4-3 | - | TGCGCCAGTTTGATTCGGGACGAGCAGTACTTC | CASLIRDEQYF
TRBJ2-5 | many | TRBV7-2 | - | TGTGCCAGCAGCCCCATGTTTGAGACCCAGTACTTC | CASSPMFETQYF
TRBJ1-1 | few | TRBV20-1 | - | TGCAGCCCGGAGGGGCCGTACCAGGCTTTCTTT | CSPEGPYQAFF
TRBJ2-4 | many | TRBV6-5 | - | TGTGCCAGCAGTTACTCGAACGTCAATCGAGCCAAAAACATTCAGTACTTC | CASSYSNVNRAKNIQYF
TRBJ2-5 | - | TRBV12-3/TRBV12-4 | - | TGTGCCAGCACCCAGGCGTTGGGGACCCAGTACTTC | CASTQALGTQYF
TRBJ2-2 | few | TRBV27 | - | TGTGCCAGCAGCGGGGGACGGGGCACCGGGGAGCTGTTTTTT | CASSGGRGTGELFF
TRBJ1-2 | - | TRBV6-1 | TRBD1 | TGTGCCAGCAGCAGACAGGGGGTGAACTATGGCTACACCTTC | CASSRQGVNYGYTF
TRBJ1-2 | many | TRBV5-1 | TRBD1 | TGTGCCAGCAGTGCAGGGACAGCTAACTATGGCTACACCTTC | CASSAGTANYGYTF
TRBJ1-6 | - | TRBV27 | - | TGTGCCAGCAGTGAACCGGGCTATAATTCACCCCTCCACTTT | CASSEPGYNSPLHF
TRBJ2-7 | - | TRBV4-2 | - | TGTGCCAGCAGCCAAGACCTAGCCCAGGAATCCCCCTACGAGCAGTACTTC | CASSQDLAQESPYEQYF
TRBJ2-2 | - | TRBV15 | - | TGTGCCACCAGCCCTCGTTCAGACGGCACCGGGGAGCTGTTTTTT | CATSPRSDGTGELFF
TRBJ2-7 | many | TRBV12-3/TRBV12-4 | - | TGTGCCAGCAGTTTCGGGCTGGGGAACGAGCAGTACTTC | CASSFGLGNEQYF
TRBJ2-6 | - | TRBV27 | - | TGTGTCAGCAGTTTACGGGGTTTTGGGGCCAACGTCCTGACTTTC | CVSSLRGFGANVLTF
TRBJ2-7 | many | TRBV27 | - | TGTGCCAGCAGTTTGGGACCGCTCTCCTACGAGCAGTACTTC | CASSLGPLSYEQYF
TRBJ1-1 | many | TRBV28 | - | TGTGCCAGCAGCGGGACACCGATGAACACTGAAGCTTTCTTT | CASSGTPMNTEAFF
TRBJ2-7 | many | TRBV28 | TRBD1 | TGTGCCAGCAGTCCCGGGGACAGGGTCGCCGAGCAGTACTTC | CASSPGDRVAEQYF
TRBJ2-5 | few | TRBV6-1 | - | TGTGCCAGCAGAGAACCGGGGGAGTCGGAGACCCAGTACTTC | CASREPGESETQYF
TRBJ2-7 | - | TRBV30 | - | TGTGCCTGGAGTGCCGGGACCTTAACCTACGAGCAGTACTTC | CAWSAGTLTYEQYF
TRBJ2-3 | few | TRBV5-5 | - | TGTGCCAGCAGCCCGTCGCACAGGTCCACAGATACGCAGTATTTT | CASSPSHRSTDTQYF
TRBJ2-1 | - | TRBV11-2 | - | TGTGCCAGCAGCAACGGGGATAATGAGCAGTTCTTC | CASSNGDNEQFF
TRBJ1-3 | - | TRBV7-2 | - | TGTGCCAGCAGCTGGCTCGGACCACCTGGAAACACCATATATTTT | CASSWLGPPGNTIYF
TRBJ2-5 | few | TRBV28 | TRBD2 | TGTGCCAGCAGTTTGATCCTAGCGGGAGGTGGGGGGACCCAGTACTTC | CASSLILAGGGGTQYF
TRBJ1-2 | - | TRBV4-2 | - | TGTGCCAGCAGCCAAGAATGGCGGTCTAACTATGGCTACACCTTC | CASSQEWRSNYGYTF
TRBJ1-1 | - | TRBV5-1 | TRBD1 | TGCGCCAGCAGCGCTCGGACAGGGTTTAACACTGAAGCTTTCTTT | CASSARTGFNTEAFF
TRBJ2-7 | few | TRBV4-1 | TRBD2 | TGCGCCAGCAGCCAAGACCCTGGACTAGCGGGAGATCGATTTGGGTACGAGCAGTACTTC | CASSQDPGLAGDRFGYEQYF
TRBJ2-7 | many | TRBV20-1 | - | TGCAGTGCTCCCCATGGGGCTGGCGCCTACGAGCAGTACTTC | CSAPHGAGAYEQYF
TRBJ2-3 | - | TRBV27 | - | TGTGCCAGCAGTTTATTAGTCGGCGGGCACAGCACAGATACGCAGTATTTT | CASSLLVGGHSTDTQYF
TRBJ2-7 | few | TRBV3-1 | - | TGTGCCAGCAGCCACTACGGGAGTCGTCCCTACGAGCAGTACTTC | CASSHYGSRPYEQYF
TRBJ2-3 | few | TRBV30 | TRBD1 | TGTGCCTGGAGTACAGGGGGCGGTTACTATACGCAGTATTTT | CAWSTGGGYYTQYF
TRBJ1-4 | - | TRBV4-3 | - | TGCGCCAGCAGCCAAGACCGGGGGGCCCCAACTAATGAAAAACTGTTTTTT | CASSQDRGAPTNEKLFF
TRBJ2-5 | many | TRBV6-1 | TRBD1 | TGTGCCAGCAAAGGGACAGGGGAAGAGACCCAGTACTTC | CASKGTGEETQYF
TRBJ1-2 | many | TRBV28 | - | TGTGCCAGCAGTCGGAGTAACTATGGCTACACCTTC | CASSRSNYGYTF
TRBJ2-5 | few | TRBV5-1 | TRBD1 | TGCGCCAGCAGAACAGGGGAAGAGACCCAGTACTTC | CASRTGEETQYF
TRBJ1-5 | - | TRBV19 | - | TGTGCCAGTAGTAAGTGGGAGTTGGGTAGCAATCAGCCCCAGCATTTT | CASSKWELGSNQPQHF
TRBJ2-5 | many | TRBV9 | - | TGTGCCAGCAGCCCCGGGGCCCAAGAGACCCAGTACTTC | CASSPGAQETQYF